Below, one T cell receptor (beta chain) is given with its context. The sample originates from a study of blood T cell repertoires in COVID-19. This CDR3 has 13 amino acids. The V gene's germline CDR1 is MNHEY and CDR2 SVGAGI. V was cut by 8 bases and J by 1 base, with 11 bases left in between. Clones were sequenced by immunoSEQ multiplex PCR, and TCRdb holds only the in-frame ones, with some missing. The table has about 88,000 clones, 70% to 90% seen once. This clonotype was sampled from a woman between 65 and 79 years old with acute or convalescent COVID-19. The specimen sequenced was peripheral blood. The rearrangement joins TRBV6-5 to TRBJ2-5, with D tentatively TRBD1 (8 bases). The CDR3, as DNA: TGTGCCAGCCACAGGGGGGGCCAAGAGACCCAGTACTTC. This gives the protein CASHRGGQETQYF.